This record covers a single T cell receptor beta chain. Its antigen is as yet unknown. Coverage ceases 3 residues before the CDR3 finishes, and the germline J gene fills in the end. V was shortened by 4 bases and J by 0 bases, with 13 bases between the two germline ends. Germline CDR1 and CDR2: DFQATT and SNEGSKA (reference sequence). The CDR3 contains 14 residues. These data originate in a study of T cells in women clearing cervical HPV infection. Whole-study findings and limits: TRBV6-7 relative abundance averaged roughly 0.099% in cases and about 0.15% in controls.

Only in-frame clones appear in the TCRdb table, and some are missing; sequencing was by immunoSEQ multiplex PCR. In all, the sample yields some 31,000 clones. The chain uses TRBV20-1 and TRBJ2-7, with D perhaps being TRBD1 or TRBD2 (5 bases each). The specimen was blood buffy coat. The TCR was taken from a woman aged 18 to 75 with a cervical HPV16 infection that either progressed to CIN3+ or cleared (not recorded which). The sequenced part of the CDR3 DNA is TGCAGTGCTAACCGAGGGGCTGGCTCCTACGAG. Its translation: CSANRGAGSYE. The complete CDR3 protein is CSANRGAGSYEQYF.